This note documents a single T cell receptor beta chain sequence. What it recognizes is unknown. Primers: 60 Vbeta forward and 13 Jbeta reverse. Original data processing: Approximately 83 million unique TCR beta chains, 9 million to 14 million shared, were counted in a later analysis. Sequencing used immunoSEQ multiplex PCR; TCRdb keeps in-frame clones, though not all of them. D and trimming come from the DNA, and the V and J calls and clone size come from that table. Here the sample spans 150,000 or so clones, roughly 70% being singletons. The sample is drawn from a study of cytomegalovirus exposure and HLA in healthy donors. Study-wide background: Among about 179 million T cells, an earlier analysis found approximately 110 million unique TCR beta sequences.

V lost 1 base to trimming and J lost 0 bases, with 10 bases between them. Germline CDR1 is SNHLY and CDR2 is FYNNEI. The CDR3 sequence is 16 residues long. Study-level results: In a later analysis, a genetic analysis reported fewer productive-TCR N-insertions in an Asian-associated ancestry cluster than the cohort average.

Source material: PBMCs. The sequence was collected from a girl under 18 in good health and CMV-seronegative. V and J are TRBV2 and TRBJ1-3; tentative D call: TRBD1 (6 bases). The CDR3 DNA sequence: TGTGCCAGCAGTGAAGAGGGGGTCTACTCTGGAAACACCATATATTTT. Protein: CASSEEGVYSGNTIYF. Drawing the rest from reference TRBV2 and TRBJ1-3, the complete variable domain is EPEVTQTPSHQVTQMGQEVILRCVPISNHLYFYWYRQILGQKVEFLVSFYNNEISEKSEIFDDQFSVERPDGSNFTLKIRSTKLEDSAMYFCASSEEGVYSGNTIYFGEGSWLTVV.